The rows below give T cell receptor beta chains drawn from one sample of a study of tumor-infiltrating lymphocytes in oesophageal squamous cell carcinoma. TCRdb reprocessed the PCR reads with MiXCR, giving one entry per CDR3 protein. The sample lists over 11,000 distinct CDR3 sequences, over 40% seen once, with approximately 45% in the top ten. Sequencing was performed on blood. These TCRs come from a male donor with esophageal squamous cell carcinoma. CDR3s include the opening cysteine and the closing phenylalanine or tryptophan. D genes are given only for firm matches. Clone size appears in some rows only: once, few, many, or a class for an expanded clone.

clone size,D gene,J gene,V gene,CDR3 length,CDR3 protein,CDR3 DNA
NA,NA,TRBJ2-5,TRBV7-7,15,CASSPRGDLQETQYF,TGTGCTAGCAGCCCAAGGGGGGACCTTCAAGAGACCCAGTACTTC
NA,TRBD2,TRBJ2-1,TRBV11-2,15,CASSMTSGNYNEQFF,TGTGCCAGCAGCATGACTAGCGGTAATTACAATGAGCAGTTCTTC
once,NA,TRBJ1-2,TRBV28,14,CASSLSGRSYGYTF,TGTGCCAGCAGTTTATCGGGACGGTCCTATGGCTACACCTTC
NA,NA,TRBJ1-4,TRBV12-3/TRBV12-4,15,CASSLRQNFNEKLFF,TGTGCCAGCAGTTTAAGGCAGAACTTTAATGAAAAACTGTTTTTT
NA,TRBD1,TRBJ2-6,TRBV7-1,17,CASSPRQGSSGANVLTF,TGTGCCAGCAGCCCCCGACAGGGAAGCTCTGGGGCCAACGTCCTGACTTTC
medium-sized,NA,TRBJ2-7,TRBV7-2,14,CASSLVWSSYEQYF,TGTGCCAGCAGCTTAGTCTGGTCCTCCTACGAGCAGTACTTC
NA,NA,TRBJ1-2,TRBV7-3,14,CASSPGTLGYGYTF,TGTGCCAGCAGCCCCGGGACACTCGGCTATGGCTACACCTTC
NA,NA,TRBJ2-3,TRBV6-6,13,CASSYDAGDTQYF,TGTGCCAGCAGTTACGACGCTGGGGATACGCAGTATTTT
NA,TRBD1,TRBJ1-5,TRBV28,14,CASSTDRGVQPQHF,TGTGCCAGCAGTACAGACAGGGGGGTACAGCCCCAGCATTTT
NA,NA,TRBJ2-1,TRBV7-3,14,CASSLQGGPDEQFF,TGTGCCAGCAGCTTACAGGGGGGTCCCGATGAGCAGTTCTTC
many,TRBD2,TRBJ2-1,TRBV6-1,16,CASRQTLAGSRNEQFF,TGTGCCAGCAGACAAACTCTAGCGGGAAGCCGCAATGAGCAGTTCTTC
medium-sized,NA,TRBJ1-1,TRBV7-9,11,CASSARTEAFF,TGTGCCAGCAGCGCACGGACTGAAGCTTTCTTT
NA,TRBD1,TRBJ2-7,TRBV12-3/TRBV12-4,14,CASSRQGAPNEQYF,TGTGCCAGCAGTAGACAGGGGGCGCCGAATGAGCAGTACTTC
once,TRBD2,TRBJ2-1,TRBV7-4,14,CASRNSGRAGEQFF,TGTGCCAGCAGAAATAGCGGGAGGGCCGGTGAGCAGTTCTTC
NA,NA,TRBJ2-2,TRBV4-2,15,CASLGGSRDTGELFF,TGTGCCAGCCTCGGGGGTAGTCGGGACACCGGGGAGCTGTTTTTT
many,NA,TRBJ1-1,TRBV11-3,13,CASSFGGNTEAFF,TGTGCCAGCAGCTTTGGGGGGAACACTGAAGCTTTCTTT
NA,NA,TRBJ2-1,TRBV7-3,14,CASSGQGPYNEQFF,TGTGCCAGCAGCGGGCAGGGCCCCTACAATGAGCAGTTCTTC
NA,NA,TRBJ2-2,TRBV12-3/TRBV12-4,14,CASRISGSTGELFF,TGTGCCAGCAGGATCTCAGGGAGCACCGGGGAGCTGTTTTTT
many,NA,TRBJ2-1,TRBV11-3,13,CASSFDYHNEQFF,TGTGCCAGCAGCTTTGACTACCACAATGAGCAGTTCTTC
NA,TRBD2,TRBJ2-1,TRBV7-2,14,CASSYFGTRQKQFF,TGTGCCAGCAGCTACTTCGGGACTAGACAGAAGCAGTTCTTC
once,NA,TRBJ2-5,TRBV24-1,16,CATSDLGQPQGETQYF,TGTGCCACCAGTGATTTAGGACAGCCCCAGGGGGAGACCCAGTACTTC
NA,NA,TRBJ2-3,TRBV11-2,12,CASSAPGDTQYF,TGTGCCAGCAGCGCCCCGGGAGATACGCAGTATTTT
NA,NA,TRBJ2-6,TRBV6-1,15,CASSVGTPGANVLTF,TGTGCCAGCAGCGTAGGGACACCTGGGGCCAACGTCCTGACTTTC
NA,NA,TRBJ2-5,TRBV5-6,16,CASSPSTGPRSFAQYF,TGTGCCAGCAGCCCCTCGACCGGGCCCCGTTCATTCGCCCAGTACTTC
NA,TRBD1,TRBJ2-7,TRBV7-4,16,CASSSRRQGDRNEQYF,TGTGCCAGCAGCTCACGACGACAGGGGGATAGGAATGAGCAGTACTTC
NA,TRBD2,TRBJ2-7,TRBV7-2,15,CASSLEGTSGYEQYF,TGTGCCAGCAGCTTAGAGGGGACTAGCGGGTACGAGCAGTACTTC
few,NA,TRBJ2-1,TRBV7-6,17,CASSLAGGGALGNEQFF,TGTGCCAGCAGCTTAGCGGGGGGCGGGGCGTTGGGAAATGAGCAGTTCTTC
NA,TRBD2,TRBJ2-1,TRBV27,20,CASSRRLAGGLASVIDEQFF,TGTGCCAGCAGCCGAAGACTAGCGGGAGGCCTCGCAAGCGTGATCGATGAGCAGTTCTTC
once,NA,TRBJ1-5,TRBV7-8,14,CASSLVRSNQPQHF,TGTGCCAGCAGCTTAGTGAGGAGCAATCAGCCCCAGCATTTT
few,TRBD1,TRBJ1-2,TRBV7-8,14,CASSFKQGNYGYTF,TGTGCCAGCAGCTTCAAACAGGGGAACTATGGCTACACCTTC
many,TRBD2,TRBJ2-1,TRBV7-6,16,CASSLATASGSNEQFF,TGTGCCAGCAGCTTAGCCACGGCTAGCGGGAGCAATGAGCAGTTCTTC
NA,TRBD2,TRBJ2-1,TRBV19,14,CASIGVAGNNEQFF,TGTGCCAGTATTGGAGTAGCGGGGAACAATGAGCAGTTCTTC
many,TRBD2,TRBJ2-3,TRBV5-1,16,CASSLAGGRRGDTQYF,TGCGCCAGCAGCTTGGCCGGCGGGAGGCGGGGAGATACGCAGTATTTT
few,NA,TRBJ1-5,TRBV19,12,CASGYSNQPQHF,TGTGCCTCCGGATATAGCAATCAGCCCCAGCATTTT
medium-sized,NA,TRBJ2-5,TRBV11-2,15,CASSLNTGNGETQYF,TGTGCCAGCAGCTTAAACACAGGGAACGGGGAGACCCAGTACTTC
NA,TRBD2,TRBJ2-3,TRBV12-3/TRBV12-4,17,CASSLVSTSGLTDTQYF,TGTGCCAGCAGTTTAGTGAGCACTAGCGGGTTGACAGATACGCAGTATTTT
NA,NA,TRBJ2-7,TRBV7-6,16,CASSYRIGGAAYEQYF,TGTGCCAGCAGCTACCGGATTGGCGGGGCGGCCTACGAGCAGTACTTC
NA,NA,TRBJ2-4,TRBV7-8,21,CASSLDGDRVWGGYIGNIQYF,TGTGCCAGCAGCTTAGACGGCGACAGGGTCTGGGGGGGTTATATTGGAAACATTCAGTACTTC
NA,NA,TRBJ2-1,TRBV6-1,11,CASSSRDEQFF,TGTGCCAGCAGTTCACGCGATGAGCAGTTCTTC
NA,NA,TRBJ2-7,TRBV12-3/TRBV12-4,15,CASSPRGGSHNEQYF,TGTGCCAGCAGTCCCAGGGGGGGGTCCCACAATGAGCAGTACTTC
NA,TRBD1,TRBJ2-7,TRBV7-2,16,CASSLASDRGRGEQYF,TGTGCCAGCAGCTTAGCCTCGGACAGGGGGCGGGGTGAGCAGTACTTC
NA,NA,TRBJ2-1,TRBV2,14,CATKGGSLIYEQFF,TGTGCCACAAAGGGGGGTTCCTTAATCTACGAGCAGTTCTTC
many,TRBD2,TRBJ2-5,TRBV5-1,16,CASSLELAGVSETQYF,TGCGCCAGCAGCTTGGAGCTAGCGGGAGTTTCAGAGACCCAGTACTTC
NA,NA,TRBJ2-4,TRBV7-6,12,CASSIYRGEQYF,TGTGCCAGCAGCATCTATCGCGGGGAGCAGTACTTC
NA,NA,TRBJ1-4,TRBV18,13,CASSPDSGEKLFF,TGTGCCAGCTCACCCGACAGTGGTGAAAAACTGTTTTTT